The T cell receptor (beta chain) under discussion was sequenced for a study of T cells in Graves' hyperthyroidism and ophthalmopathy. V was cut by 5 bases and J by 4 bases, with 6 bases left in between. The CDR3 extends over 13 amino acids. Germline CDR1 SGHAT, CDR2 FQNNGV. This clonotype was seen repeatedly, ten times or more. Amplification of TCR beta CDR3 regions used RNA as the template. HTBI primers drove first-round RT-PCR of the TCR CDR3. In TCRdb, the multiplex PCR reads were re-called with MiXCR into one record per CDR3 protein. The sample lists about 840,000 distinct CDR3 sequences, about two fifths seen once, with approximately 10% in the top ten.

The receptor comes from a man between 18 and 35 years old with Graves' hyperthyroidism. The chain recombines TRBV11-2 with TRBJ2-6, with D unclear. Sequencing was performed on blood. CDR3 region: CASSRWGANVLTF. CDR3 sequence (DNA): TGTGCCAGCAGCCGTTGGGGGGCCAACGTCCTGACTTTC.